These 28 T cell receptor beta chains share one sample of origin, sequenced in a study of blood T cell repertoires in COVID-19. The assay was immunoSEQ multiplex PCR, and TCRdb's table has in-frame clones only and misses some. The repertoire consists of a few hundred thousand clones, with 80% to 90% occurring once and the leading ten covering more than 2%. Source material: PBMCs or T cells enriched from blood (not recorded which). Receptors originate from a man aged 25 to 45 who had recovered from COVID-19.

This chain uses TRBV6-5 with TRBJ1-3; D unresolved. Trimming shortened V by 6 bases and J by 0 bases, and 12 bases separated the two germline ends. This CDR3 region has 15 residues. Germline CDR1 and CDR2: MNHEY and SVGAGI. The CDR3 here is CASSPRHHSGNTIYF. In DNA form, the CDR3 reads TGTGCCAGCAGCCCCAGACACCACTCTGGAAACACCATATATTTT.

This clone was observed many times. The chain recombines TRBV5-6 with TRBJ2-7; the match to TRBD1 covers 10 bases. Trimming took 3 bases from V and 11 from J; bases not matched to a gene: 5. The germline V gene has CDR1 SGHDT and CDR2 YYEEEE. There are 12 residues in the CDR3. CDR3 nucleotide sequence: TGTGCCAGCAGCTCACTCGGACAGGGGGAGTACTTC. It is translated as CASSSLGQGEYF.

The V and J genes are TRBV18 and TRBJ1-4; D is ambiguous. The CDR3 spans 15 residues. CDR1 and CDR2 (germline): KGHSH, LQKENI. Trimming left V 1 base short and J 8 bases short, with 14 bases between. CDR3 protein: CASSPRRVDGEKLFF. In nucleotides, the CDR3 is TGTGCCAGCTCACCACGGCGGGTCGACGGCGAAAAACTGTTTTTT.

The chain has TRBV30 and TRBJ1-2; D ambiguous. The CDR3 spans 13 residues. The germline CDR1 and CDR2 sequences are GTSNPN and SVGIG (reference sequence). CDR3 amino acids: CANVQAMANGYTF. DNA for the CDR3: TGTGCTAATGTCCAGGCAATGGCGAATGGCTACACCTTC.

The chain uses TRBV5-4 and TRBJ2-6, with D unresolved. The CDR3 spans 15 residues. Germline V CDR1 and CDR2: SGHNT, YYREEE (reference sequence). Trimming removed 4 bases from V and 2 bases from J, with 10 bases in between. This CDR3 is CASSQPEAGANVLTF. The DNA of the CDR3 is TGTGCCAGCAGCCAACCCGAGGCTGGGGCCAACGTCCTGACTTTC.

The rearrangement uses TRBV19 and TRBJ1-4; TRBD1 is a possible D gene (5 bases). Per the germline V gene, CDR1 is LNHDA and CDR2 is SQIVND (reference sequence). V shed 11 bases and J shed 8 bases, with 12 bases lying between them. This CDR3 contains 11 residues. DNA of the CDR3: TGTGCCGCCACCGACAGAGAAAAACTGTTTTTT. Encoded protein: CAATDREKLFF.

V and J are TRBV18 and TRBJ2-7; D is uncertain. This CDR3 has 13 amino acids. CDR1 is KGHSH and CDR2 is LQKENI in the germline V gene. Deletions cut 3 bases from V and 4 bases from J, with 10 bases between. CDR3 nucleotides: TGTGCCAGCTCACCGGCCCCCCAGTACGAGCAGTACTTC. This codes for CASSPAPQYEQYF.

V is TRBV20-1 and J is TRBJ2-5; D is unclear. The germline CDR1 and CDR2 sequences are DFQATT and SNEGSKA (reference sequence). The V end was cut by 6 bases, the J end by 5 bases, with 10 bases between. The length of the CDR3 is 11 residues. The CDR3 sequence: CSAQTSETQYF. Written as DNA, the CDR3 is TGCAGTGCGCAGACATCGGAGACCCAGTACTTC.

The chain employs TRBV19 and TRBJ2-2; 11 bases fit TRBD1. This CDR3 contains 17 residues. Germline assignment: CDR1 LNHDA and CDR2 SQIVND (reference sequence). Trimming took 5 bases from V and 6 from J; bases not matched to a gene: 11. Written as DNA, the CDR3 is TGTGCCAGTAGTTTAGGGACAGGGGGTAGTATCGCCGGGGAGCTGTTTTTT. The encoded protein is CASSLGTGGSIAGELFF. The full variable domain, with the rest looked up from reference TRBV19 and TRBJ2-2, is DGGITQSPKYLFRKEGQNVTLSCEQNLNHDAMYWYRQDPGQGLRLIYYSQIVNDFQKGDIAEGYSVSREKKESFPLTVTSAQKNPTAFYLCASSLGTGGSIAGELFFGEGSRLTVL.

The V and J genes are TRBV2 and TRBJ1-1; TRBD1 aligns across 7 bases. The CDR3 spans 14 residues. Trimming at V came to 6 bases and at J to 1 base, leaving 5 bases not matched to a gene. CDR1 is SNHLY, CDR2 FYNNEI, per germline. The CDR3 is CASRPGQPNTEAFF. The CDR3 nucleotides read TGTGCCAGCAGGCCGGGACAGCCGAACACTGAAGCTTTCTTT. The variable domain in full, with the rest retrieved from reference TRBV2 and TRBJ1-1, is EPEVTQTPSHQVTQMGQEVILRCVPISNHLYFYWYRQILGQKVEFLVSFYNNEISEKSEIFDDQFSVERPDGSNFTLKIRSTKLEDSAMYFCASRPGQPNTEAFFGQGTRLTVV.

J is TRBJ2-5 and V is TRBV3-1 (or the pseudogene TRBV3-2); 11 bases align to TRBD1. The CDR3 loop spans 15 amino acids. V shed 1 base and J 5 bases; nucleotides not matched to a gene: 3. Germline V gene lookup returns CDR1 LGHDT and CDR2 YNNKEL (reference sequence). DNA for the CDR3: TGTGCCAGCAGCCAAGCCCGGGACAGGGGGGAGACCCAGTACTTC. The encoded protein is CASSQARDRGETQYF.

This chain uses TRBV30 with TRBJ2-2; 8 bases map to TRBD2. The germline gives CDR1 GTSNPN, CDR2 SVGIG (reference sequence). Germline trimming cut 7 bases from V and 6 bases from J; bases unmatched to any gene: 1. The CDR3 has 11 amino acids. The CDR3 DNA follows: TGTGCCTCCGGGGGGGCCGGGGAGCTGTTTTTT. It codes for CASGGAGELFF. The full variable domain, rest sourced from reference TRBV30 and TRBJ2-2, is SQTIHQWPATLVQPVGSPLSLECTVEGTSNPNLYWYRQAAGRGLQLLFYSVGIGQISSEVPQNLSASRPQDRQFILSSKKLLLSDSGFYLCASGGAGELFFGEGSRLTVL.

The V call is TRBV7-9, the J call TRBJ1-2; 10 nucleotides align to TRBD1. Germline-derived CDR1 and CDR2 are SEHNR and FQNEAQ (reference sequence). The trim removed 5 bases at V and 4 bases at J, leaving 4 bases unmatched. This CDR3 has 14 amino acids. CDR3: CASSTGTGVYGYTF. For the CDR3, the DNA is TGTGCCAGCAGCACAGGGACAGGGGTCTATGGCTACACCTTC. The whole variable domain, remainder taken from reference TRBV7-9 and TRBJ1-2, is DTGVSQNPRHKITKRGQNVTFRCDPISEHNRLYWYRQTLGQGPEFLTYFQNEAQLEKSRLLSDRFSAERPKGSFSTLEIQRTEQGDSAMYLCASSTGTGVYGYTFGSGTRLTVV.

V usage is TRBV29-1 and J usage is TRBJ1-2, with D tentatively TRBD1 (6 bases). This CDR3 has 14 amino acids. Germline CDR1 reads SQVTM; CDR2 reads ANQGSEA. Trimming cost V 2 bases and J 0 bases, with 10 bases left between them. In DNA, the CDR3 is TGCAGCGTTGAATTTGCAGGGGCTAACTATGGCTACACCTTC. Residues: CSVEFAGANYGYTF.

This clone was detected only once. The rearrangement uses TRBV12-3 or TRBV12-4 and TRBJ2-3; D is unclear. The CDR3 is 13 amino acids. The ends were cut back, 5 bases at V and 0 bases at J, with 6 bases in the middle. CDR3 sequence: CASSIVSTDTQYF. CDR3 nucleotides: TGTGCCAGCAGTATCGTCAGCACAGATACGCAGTATTTT.

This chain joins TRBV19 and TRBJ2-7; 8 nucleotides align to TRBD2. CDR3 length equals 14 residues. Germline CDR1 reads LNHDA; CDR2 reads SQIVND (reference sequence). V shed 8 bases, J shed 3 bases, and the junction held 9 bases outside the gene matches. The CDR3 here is CASSWTSTNYEQYF. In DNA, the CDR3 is TGTGCCAGTTCTTGGACTAGCACAAACTACGAGCAGTACTTC.

The CDR3 region is CASSESRDQPQHF. The CDR3 DNA is TGTGCCAGCAGTGAGTCCCGGGATCAGCCCCAGCATTTT. This chain links TRBV2 with TRBJ1-5; D unresolved. V was pared by 3 bases and J by 5 bases, with 8 bases between. CDR1 and CDR2 from the germline V gene are SNHLY and FYNNEI. CDR3 length equals 13 residues.

CDR3 region: CATSDWAGGIRELFF. Written as DNA, the CDR3 is TGTGCCACCAGTGATTGGGCAGGGGGCATCCGGGAGCTGTTTTTT. This chain uses TRBV24-1 with TRBJ2-2, with 8 bases fitting TRBD1. J gave up 9 bases and V 2 bases, and 7 bases lay outside the gene matches. Germline-derived CDR1 and CDR2 are KGHDR and SFDVKD. This CDR3 contains 15 residues.

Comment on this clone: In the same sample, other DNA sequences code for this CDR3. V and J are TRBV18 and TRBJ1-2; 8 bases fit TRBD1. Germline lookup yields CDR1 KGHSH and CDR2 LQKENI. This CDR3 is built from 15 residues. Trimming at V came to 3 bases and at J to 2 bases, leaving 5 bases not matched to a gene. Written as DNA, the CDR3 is TGTGCCAGCTCACCCGGGACAGGACCCAACTATGGCTACACCTTC. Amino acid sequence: CASSPGTGPNYGYTF.

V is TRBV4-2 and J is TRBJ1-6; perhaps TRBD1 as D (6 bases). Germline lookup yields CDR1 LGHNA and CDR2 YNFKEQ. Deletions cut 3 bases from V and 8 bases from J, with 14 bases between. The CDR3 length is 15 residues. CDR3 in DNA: TGTGCCAGCAGCCAGGAGGACAGTTCCCATTCACCCCTCCACTTT. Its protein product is CASSQEDSSHSPLHF.

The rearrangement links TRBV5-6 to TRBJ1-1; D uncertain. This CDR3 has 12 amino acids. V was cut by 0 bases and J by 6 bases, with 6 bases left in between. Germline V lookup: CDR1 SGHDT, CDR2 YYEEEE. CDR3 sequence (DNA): TGTGCCAGCAGCTTGGTCTCGGCTGAAGCTTTCTTT. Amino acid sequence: CASSLVSAEAFF.

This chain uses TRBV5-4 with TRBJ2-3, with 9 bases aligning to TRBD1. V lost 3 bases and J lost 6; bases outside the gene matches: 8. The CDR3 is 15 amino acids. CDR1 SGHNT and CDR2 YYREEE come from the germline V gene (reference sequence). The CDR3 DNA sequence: TGTGCCAGCAGCTCCCCTGGGGACAGGGCCGATACGCAGTATTTT. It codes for CASSSPGDRADTQYF.

This chain's CDR3 is CASSYPGTGELFF. The CDR3 DNA reads as TGTGCCAGCAGTTACCCCGGTACCGGGGAGCTGTTTTTT. The chain recombines TRBV6-5 with TRBJ2-2; D remains ambiguous. This CDR3 comprises 13 residues. V lost 2 bases to trimming and J lost 5 bases, with 6 bases between them. In germline, CDR1 is MNHEY, CDR2 SVGAGI.

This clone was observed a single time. The CDR3 reads CASSPSGSSYEQYF. The CDR3, as DNA: TGCGCCAGCAGCCCCTCCGGGAGCTCCTACGAGCAGTACTTC. V usage is TRBV4-1 and J usage is TRBJ2-7; D perhaps matches TRBD2 (6 bases). The germline V gene encodes CDR1 MGHRA and CDR2 YSYEKL. The CDR3 has 14 amino acids. V dropped 4 bases and J dropped 0 bases, with 10 bases sitting between them.

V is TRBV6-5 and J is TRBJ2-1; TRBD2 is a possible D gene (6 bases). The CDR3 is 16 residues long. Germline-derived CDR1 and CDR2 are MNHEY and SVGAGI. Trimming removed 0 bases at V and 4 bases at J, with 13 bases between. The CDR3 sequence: CASSYSVGDSYNEQFF. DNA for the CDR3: TGTGCCAGCAGTTACTCGGTGGGGGACTCATACAATGAGCAGTTCTTC.

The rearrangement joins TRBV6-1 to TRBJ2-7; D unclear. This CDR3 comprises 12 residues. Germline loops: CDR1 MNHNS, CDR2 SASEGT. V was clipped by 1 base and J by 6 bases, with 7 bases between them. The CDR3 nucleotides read TGTGCCAGCAGTGAAGGGGCAGGCGAGCAGTACTTC. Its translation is CASSEGAGEQYF.

CDR3 region: CASRPISDRGRRFGYTF. The CDR3, as DNA: TGTGCCAGCAGACCAATAAGCGACAGGGGGCGCCGATTCGGCTACACCTTC. The J gene is TRBJ1-2, the V gene TRBV11-2, with 10 bases identical to TRBD1. CDR1 is SGHAT and CDR2 is FQNNGV in the germline V gene. V trimming: 6 bases; J trimming: 8 bases; junction bases outside the gene matches: 18. CDR3 length: 17 residues. Full variable domain (missing parts from reference TRBV11-2 and TRBJ1-2): EAGVAQSPRYKIIEKRQSVAFWCNPISGHATLYWYQQILGQGPKLLIQFQNNGVVDDSQLPKDRFSAERLKGVDSTLKIQPAKLEDSAVYLCASRPISDRGRRFGYTFGSGTRLTVV.

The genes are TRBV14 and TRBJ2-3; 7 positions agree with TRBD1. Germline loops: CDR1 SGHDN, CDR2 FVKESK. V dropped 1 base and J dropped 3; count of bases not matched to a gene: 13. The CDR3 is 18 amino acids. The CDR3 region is CASSQGARGGAWTDTQYF. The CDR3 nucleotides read TGTGCCAGCAGCCAAGGGGCGCGAGGGGGCGCGTGGACAGATACGCAGTATTTT.